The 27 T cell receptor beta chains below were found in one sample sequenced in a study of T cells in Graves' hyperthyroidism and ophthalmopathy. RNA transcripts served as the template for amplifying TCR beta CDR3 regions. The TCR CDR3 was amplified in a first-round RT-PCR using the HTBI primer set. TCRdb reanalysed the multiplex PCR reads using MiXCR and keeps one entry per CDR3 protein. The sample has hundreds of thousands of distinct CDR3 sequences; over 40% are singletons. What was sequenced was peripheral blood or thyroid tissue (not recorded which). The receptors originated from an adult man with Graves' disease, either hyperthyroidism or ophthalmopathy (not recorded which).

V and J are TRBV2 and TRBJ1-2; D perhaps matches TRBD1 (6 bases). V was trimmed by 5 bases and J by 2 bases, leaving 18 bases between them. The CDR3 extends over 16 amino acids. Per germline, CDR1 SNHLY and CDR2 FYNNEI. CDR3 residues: CASSFASLTGNYGYTF. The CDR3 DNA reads TGTGCCAGCAGTTTTGCGTCCCTGACAGGCAACTATGGCTACACCTTC.

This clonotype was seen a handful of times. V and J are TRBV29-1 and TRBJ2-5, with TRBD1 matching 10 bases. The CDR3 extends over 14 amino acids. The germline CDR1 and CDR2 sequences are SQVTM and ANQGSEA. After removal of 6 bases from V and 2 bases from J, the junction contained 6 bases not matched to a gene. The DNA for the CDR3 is TGCAGCGTGAGGCGACAGGGGGCTCAAGAGACCCAGTACTTC. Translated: CSVRRQGAQETQYF.

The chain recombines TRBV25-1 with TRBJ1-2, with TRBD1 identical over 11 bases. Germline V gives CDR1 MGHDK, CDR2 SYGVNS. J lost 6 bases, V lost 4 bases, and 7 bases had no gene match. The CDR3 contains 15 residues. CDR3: CASSGRTGGADGYTF. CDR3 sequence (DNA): TGTGCCAGCAGTGGTAGGACAGGGGGCGCGGATGGCTACACCTTC.

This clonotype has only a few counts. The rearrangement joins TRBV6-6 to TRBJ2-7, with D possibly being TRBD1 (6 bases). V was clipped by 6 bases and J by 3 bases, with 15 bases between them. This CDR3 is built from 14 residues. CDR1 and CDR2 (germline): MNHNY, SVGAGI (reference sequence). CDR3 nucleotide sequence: TGTGCCAGCAGGCCGCAGGGGATTAACTACGAGCAGTACTTC. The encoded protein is CASRPQGINYEQYF.

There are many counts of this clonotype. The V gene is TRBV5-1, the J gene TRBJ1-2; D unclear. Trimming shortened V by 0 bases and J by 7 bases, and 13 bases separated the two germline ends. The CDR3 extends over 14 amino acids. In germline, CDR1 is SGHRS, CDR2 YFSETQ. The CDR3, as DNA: TGCGCCAGCAGCTTGGATGGCAGGTCCTCTGGCTACACCTTC. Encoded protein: CASSLDGRSSGYTF.

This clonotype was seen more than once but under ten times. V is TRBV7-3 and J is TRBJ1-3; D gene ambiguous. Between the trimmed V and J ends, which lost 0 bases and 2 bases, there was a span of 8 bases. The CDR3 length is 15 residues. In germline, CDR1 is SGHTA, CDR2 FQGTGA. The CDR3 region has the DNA TGTGCCAGCAGCTTAACCGGGCAGACTGGAAACACCATATATTTT. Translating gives CASSLTGQTGNTIYF.

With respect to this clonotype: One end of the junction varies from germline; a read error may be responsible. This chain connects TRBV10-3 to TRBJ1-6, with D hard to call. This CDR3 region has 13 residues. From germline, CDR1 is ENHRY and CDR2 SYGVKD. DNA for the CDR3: TGTGCCAGCAGTGACTGGGGAATGGGACCCCTCCACTTT. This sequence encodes CASSDWGMGPLHF.

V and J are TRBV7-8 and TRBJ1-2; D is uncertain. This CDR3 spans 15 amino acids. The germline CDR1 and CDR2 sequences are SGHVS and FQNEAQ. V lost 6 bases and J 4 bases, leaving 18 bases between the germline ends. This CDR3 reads CASSSGIAQSYGYTF. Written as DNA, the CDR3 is TGTGCCAGCAGTTCAGGAATCGCACAGTCCTATGGCTACACCTTC.

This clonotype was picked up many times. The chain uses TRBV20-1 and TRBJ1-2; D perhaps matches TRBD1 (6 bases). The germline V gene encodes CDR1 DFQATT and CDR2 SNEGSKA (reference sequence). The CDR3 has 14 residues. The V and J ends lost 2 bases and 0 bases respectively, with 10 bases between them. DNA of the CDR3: TGCAGTGCTAGATACGACAGGTCTAACTATGGCTACACCTTC. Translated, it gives CSARYDRSNYGYTF.

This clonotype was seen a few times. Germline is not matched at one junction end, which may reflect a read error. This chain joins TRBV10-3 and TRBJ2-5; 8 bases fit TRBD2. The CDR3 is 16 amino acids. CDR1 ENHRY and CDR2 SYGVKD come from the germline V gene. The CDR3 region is CASSFNPGLGEETQYF. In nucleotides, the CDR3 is TGTGCCAGCAGTTTTAACCCGGGACTAGGGGAAGAGACCCAGTACTTC.

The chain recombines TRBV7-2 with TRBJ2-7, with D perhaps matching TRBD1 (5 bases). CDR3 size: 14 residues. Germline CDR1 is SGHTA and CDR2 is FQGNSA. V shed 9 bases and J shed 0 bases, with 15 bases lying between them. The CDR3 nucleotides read TGTGCCAGGCCGGGTCGGACACCCTCCTACGAGCAGTACTTC. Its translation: CARPGRTPSYEQYF. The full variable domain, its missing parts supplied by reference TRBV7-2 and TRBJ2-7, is GAGVSQSPSNKVTEKGKDVELRCDPISGHTALYWYRQSLGQGLEFLIYFQGNSAPDKSGLPSDRFSAERTGGSVSTLTIQRTQQEDSAVYLCARPGRTPSYEQYFGPGTRLTVT.

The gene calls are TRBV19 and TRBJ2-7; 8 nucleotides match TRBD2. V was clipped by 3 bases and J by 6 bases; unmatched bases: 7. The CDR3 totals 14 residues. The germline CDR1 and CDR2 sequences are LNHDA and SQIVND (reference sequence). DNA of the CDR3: TGTGCCAGTAGTATCAAAGCGGGAGTAGGCGAGCAGTACTTC. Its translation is CASSIKAGVGEQYF.

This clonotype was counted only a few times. The CDR3 DNA sequence: TGTGCCAGCAGGGCCCCCGGTAATATCGCTGAAGCTTTCTTT. Translation gives CASRAPGNIAEAFF. V usage is TRBV2 and J usage is TRBJ1-1; D unresolved. V was shortened by 6 bases and J by 6 bases, with 17 bases between the two germline ends. The CDR3 extends over 14 amino acids. Germline V gene sequence: CDR1 SNHLY, CDR2 FYNNEI.

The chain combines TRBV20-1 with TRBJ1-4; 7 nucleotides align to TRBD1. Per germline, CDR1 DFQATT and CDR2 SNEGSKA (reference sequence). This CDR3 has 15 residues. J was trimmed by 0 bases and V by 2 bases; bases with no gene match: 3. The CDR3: CSARRDSATNEKLFF. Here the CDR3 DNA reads TGCAGTGCTAGAAGGGACAGTGCAACTAATGAAAAACTGTTTTTT.

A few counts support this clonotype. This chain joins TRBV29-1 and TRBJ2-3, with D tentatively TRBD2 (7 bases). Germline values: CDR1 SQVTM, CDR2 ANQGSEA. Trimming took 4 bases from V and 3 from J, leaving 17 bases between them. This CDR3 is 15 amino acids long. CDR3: CSVGSFGGPTDTQYF. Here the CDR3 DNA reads TGCAGCGTTGGGAGCTTCGGGGGGCCAACAGATACGCAGTATTTT.

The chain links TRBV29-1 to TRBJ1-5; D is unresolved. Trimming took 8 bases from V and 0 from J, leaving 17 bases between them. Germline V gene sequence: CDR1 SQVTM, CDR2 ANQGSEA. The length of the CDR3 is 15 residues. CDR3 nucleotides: TGCAGCTTAGAGTCCGGTTTTCGTAGCAATCAGCCCCAGCATTTT. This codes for CSLESGFRSNQPQHF.

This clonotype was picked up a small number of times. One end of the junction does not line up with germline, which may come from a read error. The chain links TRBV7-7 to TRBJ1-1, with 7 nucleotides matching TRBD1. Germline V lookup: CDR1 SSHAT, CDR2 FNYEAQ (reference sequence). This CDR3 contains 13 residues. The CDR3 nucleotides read TGTGCTAGCAGTAAAGACAGGGAGACTGAAGCTTTCTTT. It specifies CASSKDRETEAFF.

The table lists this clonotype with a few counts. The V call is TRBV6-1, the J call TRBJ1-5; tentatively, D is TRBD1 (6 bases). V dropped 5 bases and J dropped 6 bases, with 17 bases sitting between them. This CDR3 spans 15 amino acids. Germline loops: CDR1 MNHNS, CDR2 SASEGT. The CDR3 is CASSKTGWATQPQHF. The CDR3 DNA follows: TGTGCCAGCAGTAAAACAGGGTGGGCTACTCAGCCCCAGCATTTT.

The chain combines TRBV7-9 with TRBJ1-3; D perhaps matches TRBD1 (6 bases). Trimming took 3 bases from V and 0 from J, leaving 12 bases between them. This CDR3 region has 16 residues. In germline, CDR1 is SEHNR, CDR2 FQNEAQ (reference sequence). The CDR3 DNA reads TGTGCCAGCAGCTTCTGGACAGTCGGCTCTGGAAACACCATATATTTT. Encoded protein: CASSFWTVGSGNTIYF. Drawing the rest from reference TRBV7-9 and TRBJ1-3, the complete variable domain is DTGVSQNPRHKITKRGQNVTFRCDPISEHNRLYWYRQTLGQGPEFLTYFQNEAQLEKSRLLSDRFSAERPKGSFSTLEIQRTEQGDSAMYLCASSFWTVGSGNTIYFGEGSWLTVV.

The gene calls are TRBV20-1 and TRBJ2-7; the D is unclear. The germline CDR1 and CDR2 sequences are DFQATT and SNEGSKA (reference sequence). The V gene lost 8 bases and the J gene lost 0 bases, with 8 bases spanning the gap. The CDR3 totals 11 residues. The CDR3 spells CSSNLSYEQYF. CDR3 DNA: TGCAGTTCCAACCTCTCCTACGAGCAGTACTTC.

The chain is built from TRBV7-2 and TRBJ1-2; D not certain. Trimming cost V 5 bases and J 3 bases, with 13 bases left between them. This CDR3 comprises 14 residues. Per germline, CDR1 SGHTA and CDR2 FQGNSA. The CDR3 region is CASSASLGYYGYTF. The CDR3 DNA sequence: TGTGCCAGCAGCGCGTCTTTGGGTTACTATGGCTACACCTTC.

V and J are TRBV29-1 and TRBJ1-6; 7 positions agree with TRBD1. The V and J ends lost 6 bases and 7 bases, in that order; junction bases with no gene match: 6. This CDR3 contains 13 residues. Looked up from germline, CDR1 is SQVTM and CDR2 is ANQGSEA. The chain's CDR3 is CSVYTGANSPLHF. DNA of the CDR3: TGCAGCGTGTACACAGGGGCGAATTCACCCCTCCACTTT.

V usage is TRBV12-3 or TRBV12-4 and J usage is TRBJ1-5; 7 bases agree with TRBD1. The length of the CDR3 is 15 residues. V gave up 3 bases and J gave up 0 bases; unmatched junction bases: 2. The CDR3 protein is CASSFGTVSNQPQHF. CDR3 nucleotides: TGTGCCAGCAGTTTTGGGACAGTTAGCAATCAGCCCCAGCATTTT.

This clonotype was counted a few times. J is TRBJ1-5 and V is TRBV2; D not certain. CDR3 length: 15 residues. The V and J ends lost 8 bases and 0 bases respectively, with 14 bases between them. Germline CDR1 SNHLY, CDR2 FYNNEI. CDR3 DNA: TGTGCCAGCGCGTCGAGCAGCAATAGCAATCAGCCCCAGCATTTT. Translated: CASASSSNSNQPQHF. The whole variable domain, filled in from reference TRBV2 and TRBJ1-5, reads EPEVTQTPSHQVTQMGQEVILRCVPISNHLYFYWYRQILGQKVEFLVSFYNNEISEKSEIFDDQFSVERPDGSNFTLKIRSTKLEDSAMYFCASASSSNSNQPQHFGDGTRLSIL.

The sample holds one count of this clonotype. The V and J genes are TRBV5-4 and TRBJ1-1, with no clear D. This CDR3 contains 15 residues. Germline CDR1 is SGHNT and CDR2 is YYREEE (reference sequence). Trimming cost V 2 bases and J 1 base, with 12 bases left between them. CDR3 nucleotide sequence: TGTGCCAGCAGCTTTTTAGGACTGACGAACACTGAAGCTTTCTTT. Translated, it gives CASSFLGLTNTEAFF.

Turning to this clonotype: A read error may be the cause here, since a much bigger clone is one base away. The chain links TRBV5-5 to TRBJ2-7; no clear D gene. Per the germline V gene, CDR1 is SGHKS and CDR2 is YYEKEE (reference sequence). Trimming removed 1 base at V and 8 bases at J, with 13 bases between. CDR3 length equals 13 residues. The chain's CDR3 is CASSLRSLRQQYF. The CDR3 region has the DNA TGTGCCAGCAGCTTGCGGTCGCTGAGGCAGCAGTACTTC.

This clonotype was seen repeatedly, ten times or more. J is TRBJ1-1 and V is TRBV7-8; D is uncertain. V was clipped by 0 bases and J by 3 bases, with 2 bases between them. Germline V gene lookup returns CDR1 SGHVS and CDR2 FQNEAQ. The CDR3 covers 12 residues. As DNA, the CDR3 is TGTGCCAGCAGCTTAGCATACACTGAAGCTTTCTTT. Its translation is CASSLAYTEAFF.